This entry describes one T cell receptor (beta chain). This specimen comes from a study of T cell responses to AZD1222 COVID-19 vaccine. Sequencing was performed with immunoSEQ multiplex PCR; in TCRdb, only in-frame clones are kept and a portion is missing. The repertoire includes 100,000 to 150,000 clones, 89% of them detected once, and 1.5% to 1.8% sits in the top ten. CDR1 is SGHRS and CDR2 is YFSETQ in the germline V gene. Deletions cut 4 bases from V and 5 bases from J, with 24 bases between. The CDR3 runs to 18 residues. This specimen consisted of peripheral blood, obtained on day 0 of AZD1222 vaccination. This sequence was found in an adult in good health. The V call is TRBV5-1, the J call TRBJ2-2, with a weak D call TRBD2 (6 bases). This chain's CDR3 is CASSRVLSPSVQTGELFF. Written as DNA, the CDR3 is TGCGCCAGCAGCCGTGTTTTATCTCCTAGCGTACAAACCGGGGAGCTGTTTTTT.